This TCR beta chain comes out of a study of shared clonotypes between healthy human individuals. V dropped 3 bases and J dropped 0; count of bases not matched to a gene: 3. The CDR3 sequence is 15 residues long. CDR1 is SGDLS and CDR2 is YYNGEE in the germline V gene. With regard to this clone: Different DNA sequences within this sample yield the same CDR3.

Around 32,000 T cell genomes, or around 200 ng DNA, went into the sorted-subset replicate PCRs. Method: immunoSEQ multiplex PCR; TCRdb's copy keeps in-frame clones and lacks some. Of around 1.9 million clones in the sample, about 93% were seen once. Positive CCR7 selection of CD45RO-negative cells yielded the naive CD8 cells, and terminally differentiated effector memory CD45RA+ cells were excluded. This sequence was found in a man aged 18 to 30 in good health. Some clones in this sample may be carry-over from other donors' samples. V is TRBV9 and J is TRBJ2-1; 7 bases are shared with TRBD1. The sample taken for sequencing was naive CD8+ T cells from PBMCs. CDR3 nucleotides: TGTGCCAGCAGCGCACCAGGGGGCTCCTACAATGAGCAGTTCTTC. This gives the protein CASSAPGGSYNEQFF.